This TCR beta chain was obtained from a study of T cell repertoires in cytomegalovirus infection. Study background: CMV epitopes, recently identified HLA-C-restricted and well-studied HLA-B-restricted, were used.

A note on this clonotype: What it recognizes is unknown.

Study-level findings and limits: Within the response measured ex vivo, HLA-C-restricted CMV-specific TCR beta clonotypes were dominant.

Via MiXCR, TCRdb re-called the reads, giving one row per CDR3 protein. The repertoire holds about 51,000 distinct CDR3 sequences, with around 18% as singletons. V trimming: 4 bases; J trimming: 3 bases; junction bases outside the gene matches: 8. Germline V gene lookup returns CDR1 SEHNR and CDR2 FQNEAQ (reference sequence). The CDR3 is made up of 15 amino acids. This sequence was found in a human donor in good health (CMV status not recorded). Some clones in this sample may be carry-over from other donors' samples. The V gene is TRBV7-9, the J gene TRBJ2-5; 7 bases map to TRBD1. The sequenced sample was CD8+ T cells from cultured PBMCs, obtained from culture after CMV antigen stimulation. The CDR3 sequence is CASSYGTVLEETQYF. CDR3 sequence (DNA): TGTGCCAGCAGCTACGGGACAGTCCTCGAAGAGACCCAGTACTTC.